Presented here are 7 T cell receptor beta chains from one specimen sequenced in a study of identical twins (dated by TCRdb to 2016 to 2017). The library came from 5' RACE. Data came from an Illumina HiSeq 2000. The public reads were reanalyzed by TCRdb: fastp trimming at Q25, MiXCR alignment, in-frame beta chains only. Every distinct CDR3 protein forms one entry, paired with its most common genes and DNA. The sample profile shows some 730,000 distinct CDR3 sequences; 15% to 20% of them were found once. The ten top clones hold 10% to 15% of the sample. A further study also used this sample, focusing on T cells expressing NK-cell markers.

Sequencing used PBMCs. Source of these receptors: a woman aged 18-29 years in good health.

This clonotype came up many times. The rearrangement joins TRBV11-2 to TRBJ1-1; TRBD1 agrees at 8 bases. J was trimmed by 11 bases and V by 0 bases; bases with no gene match: 8. Germline V gene data show CDR1 as SGHAT and CDR2 as FQNNGV. The CDR3 sequence is 14 residues long. DNA for the CDR3: TGTGCCAGCAGCTTAGACCCAGGGGGCTCGGGGGCTTTCTTT. It encodes CASSLDPGGSGAFF.

This clonotype has just a few counts. The chain employs TRBV16 and TRBJ1-1; D not certain. Germline V gene lookup returns CDR1 KGHSY and CDR2 FQNENV. V was shortened by 2 bases and J by 11 bases, with 15 bases between the two germline ends. This CDR3 comprises 13 residues. The chain's CDR3 is CASSQVGLGGAFF. CDR3 nucleotides: TGTGCCAGCAGCCAAGTTGGACTGGGAGGCGCTTTCTTT.

The chain carries TRBV12-3 or TRBV12-4 and TRBJ1-1; D not certain. Trimming stripped 3 bases from V and 4 bases from J, with 15 bases between. The CDR3 is 15 amino acids. Written as DNA, the CDR3 is TGTGCCAGCAGTTTTATCCGCGGCGGGGTCACTGAAGCTTTCTTT. Its protein is CASSFIRGGVTEAFF.

This clonotype came up a few times. J is TRBJ1-1 and V is TRBV15; 8 positions match TRBD1. This CDR3 has 15 residues. The junction had 2 bases not matched to a gene; V was cut back by 1 base and J by 1 base. Germline CDR1 and CDR2: LNHNV and YYDKDF (reference sequence). The CDR3 protein is CATSRGGQGNTEAFF. The CDR3, as DNA: TGTGCCACCAGCAGAGGTGGACAGGGGAACACTGAAGCTTTCTTT.

The V gene is TRBV29-1, the J gene TRBJ1-1; D is ambiguous. This CDR3 is 15 amino acids long. V was trimmed by 6 bases and J by 0 bases, leaving 17 bases between them. CDR1 SQVTM and CDR2 ANQGSEA come from the germline V gene. CDR3 protein: CSVKVSVHMNTEAFF. The DNA for the CDR3 is TGCAGCGTCAAGGTTTCGGTACACATGAACACTGAAGCTTTCTTT. The full variable domain, rest sourced from reference TRBV29-1 and TRBJ1-1, is SAVISQKPSRDICQRGTSLTIQCQVDSQVTMMFWYRQQPGQSLTLIATANQGSEATYESGFVIDKFPISRPNLTFSTLTVSNMSPEDSSIYLCSVKVSVHMNTEAFFGQGTRLTVV.

In this sample, this clonotype turned up many times. CDR3 sequence: CSVRIQFETQYF. CDR3 nucleotide sequence: TGCAGCGTTCGAATCCAGTTCGAGACCCAGTACTTC. The chain is built from TRBV29-1 and TRBJ2-5; D is undetermined. V lost 5 bases to trimming and J lost 5 bases, with 12 bases between them. The CDR3 is made up of 12 amino acids. Germline CDR1 SQVTM, CDR2 ANQGSEA.

In its sample, this clonotype was seen a few times. The gene calls are TRBV11-2 and TRBJ2-3, with TRBD2 as a possible D gene (5 bases). The V and J ends lost 4 bases and 3 bases respectively, with 23 bases between them. Germline-derived CDR1 and CDR2 are SGHAT and FQNNGV. The CDR3 extends over 18 amino acids. The CDR3 spells CASSSFPTSQTGTDTQYF. The CDR3 DNA sequence: TGTGCCAGCAGCTCTTTTCCTACTAGTCAGACCGGAACAGATACGCAGTATTTT.